This passage covers 3 T cell receptor beta chains from one sample sequenced in a study of blood T cell repertoires in COVID-19. Sequencing was performed with immunoSEQ multiplex PCR; in TCRdb, only in-frame clones are kept and a portion is missing. The data show some 180,000 clones, roughly 76% seen once. The sample taken for sequencing was peripheral blood. Receptors were obtained from a woman aged 40 to 55 with COVID-19, enrolled during active disease.

The chain links TRBV19 to TRBJ1-5; TRBD1 agrees at 8 bases. J gave up 3 bases and V 5 bases, and 9 bases lay outside the gene matches. This CDR3 is 16 amino acids long. Germline V gene data show CDR1 as LNHDA and CDR2 as SQIVND (reference sequence). This CDR3 is CASSADNRGFNQPQHF. DNA of the CDR3: TGTGCCAGTAGTGCCGACAACAGGGGGTTCAATCAGCCCCAGCATTTT.

V is TRBV2 and J is TRBJ1-4; D is possibly TRBD1 (5 bases). V was shortened by 10 bases and J by 0 bases, with 12 bases between the two germline ends. There are 14 residues in the CDR3. CDR1 SNHLY and CDR2 FYNNEI come from the germline V gene. CDR3 bases: TGTGCCACTAGGACACAGGCAACTAATGAAAAACTGTTTTTT. It specifies CATRTQATNEKLFF.

The chain uses TRBV6-5 and TRBJ2-1; 10 bases match TRBD2. V trimming: 2 bases; J trimming: 5 bases; junction bases outside the gene matches: 3. This CDR3 region has 15 residues. The germline gives CDR1 MNHEY, CDR2 SVGAGI. CDR3 loop: CASSYQAGGHNEQFF. The CDR3 nucleotides read TGTGCCAGCAGTTACCAAGCGGGAGGGCACAATGAGCAGTTCTTC.